This T cell receptor (beta chain) originates from a study of vaccination and CD4 T cells after COVID-19. Looked up from germline, CDR1 is SGHVS and CDR2 is FQNEAQ. V lost 4 bases, J lost 0 bases, and 11 bases lay in between. The CDR3 loop spans 15 amino acids. About this clonotype itself: Its antigen is still unknown.

Cultured CD4+ T-cell DNA underwent Oncomine TCR Beta short-read sequencing. TCRdb recomputed calls from the PCR reads with MiXCR, one row per CDR3 protein. The table shows 8,000 to 10,000 distinct CDR3 sequences, with 68% occurring only once. As for treatment: approximately 10-day PBMC culture with coronavirus spike peptide pools or control peptides (ViraFEST assay). Sequenced here: CD4+ T cells from blood, cultured in vitro, sampled before SARS-CoV-2 vaccination. The rearrangement uses TRBV7-8 and TRBJ2-3; D perhaps matches TRBD2 (6 bases). This TCR derives from a human donor who had recovered from COVID-19. The DNA for the CDR3 is TGTGCCAGCAGCTCGACCGGGACTAGCACAGATACGCAGTATTTT. The encoded protein is CASSSTGTSTDTQYF.